This TCR beta chain was recovered during a study of metastatic and nonmetastatic thyroid tumors. Thyroid surgery had not been preceded by any treatment in any patient. TCRdb re-clonotyped the PCR reads via MiXCR. The sample shows about 4,900 clones, almost 35% of them seen only once. The TCR originated in a male donor with papillary thyroid cancer or a benign thyroid nodule (not recorded which). Some clones in this sample may be carry-over from other donors' samples. The sequencing input was adjacent normal tissue.

CDR3 residues: CASSRTGDPMIAFF. The CDR3 DNA sequence: TGCGCCAGCAGCCGGACAGGGGACCCTATGATAGCTTTCTTT. J is TRBJ1-1 and V is TRBV5-1; 9 bases align to TRBD1. With V trimmed by 4 bases and J by 10 bases, 11 bases remained unmatched. Per the germline V gene, CDR1 is SGHRS and CDR2 is YFSETQ. The CDR3 is made up of 14 amino acids.